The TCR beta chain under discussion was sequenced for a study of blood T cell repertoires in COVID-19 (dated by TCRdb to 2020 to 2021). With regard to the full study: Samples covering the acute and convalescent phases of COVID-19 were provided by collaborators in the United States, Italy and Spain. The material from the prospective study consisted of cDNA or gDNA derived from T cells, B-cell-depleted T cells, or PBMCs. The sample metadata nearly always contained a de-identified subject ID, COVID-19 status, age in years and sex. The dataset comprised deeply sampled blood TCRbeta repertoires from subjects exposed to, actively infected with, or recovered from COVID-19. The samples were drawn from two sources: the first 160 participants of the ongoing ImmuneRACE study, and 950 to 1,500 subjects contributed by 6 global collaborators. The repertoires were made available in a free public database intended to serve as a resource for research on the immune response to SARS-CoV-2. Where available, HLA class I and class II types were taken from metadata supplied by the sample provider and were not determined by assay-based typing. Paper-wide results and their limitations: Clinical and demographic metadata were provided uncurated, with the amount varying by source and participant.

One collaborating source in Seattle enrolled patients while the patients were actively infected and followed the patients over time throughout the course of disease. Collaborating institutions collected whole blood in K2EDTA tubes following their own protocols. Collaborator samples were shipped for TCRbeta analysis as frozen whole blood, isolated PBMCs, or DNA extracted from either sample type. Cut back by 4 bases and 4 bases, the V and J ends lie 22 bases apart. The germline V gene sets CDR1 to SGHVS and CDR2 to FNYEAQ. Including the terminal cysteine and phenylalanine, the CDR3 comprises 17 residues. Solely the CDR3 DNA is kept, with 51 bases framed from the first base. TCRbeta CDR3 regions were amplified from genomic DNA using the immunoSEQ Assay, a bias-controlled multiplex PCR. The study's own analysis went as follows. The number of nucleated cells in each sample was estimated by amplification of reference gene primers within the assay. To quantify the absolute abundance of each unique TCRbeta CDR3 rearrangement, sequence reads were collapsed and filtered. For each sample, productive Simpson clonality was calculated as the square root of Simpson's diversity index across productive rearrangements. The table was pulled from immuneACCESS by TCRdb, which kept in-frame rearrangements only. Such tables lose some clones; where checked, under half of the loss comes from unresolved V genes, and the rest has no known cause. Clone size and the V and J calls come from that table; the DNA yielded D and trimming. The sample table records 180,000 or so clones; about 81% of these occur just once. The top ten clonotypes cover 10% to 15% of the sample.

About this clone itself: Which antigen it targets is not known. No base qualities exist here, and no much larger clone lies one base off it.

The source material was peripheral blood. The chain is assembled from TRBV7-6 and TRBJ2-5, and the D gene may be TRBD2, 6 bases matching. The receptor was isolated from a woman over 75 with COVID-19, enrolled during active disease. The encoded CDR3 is CASSSVPHLGGSETQYF. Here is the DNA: TGTGCCAGCAGCTCCGTCCCTCACCTGGGGGGTTCAGAGACCCAGTACTTC. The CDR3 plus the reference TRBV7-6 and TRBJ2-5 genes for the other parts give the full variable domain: GAGVSQSPRYKVTKRGQDVALRCDPISGHVSLYWYRQALGQGPEFLTYFNYEAQQDKSGLPNDRFSAERPEGSISTLTIQRTEQRDSAMYRCASSSVPHLGGSETQYFGPGTRLLVL.